This T cell receptor (beta chain) originates from a study of blood T cell repertoires in COVID-19. Study background: Nucleic acid was either cDNA or gDNA, and it came from T cells, B-cell-depleted T cells, or PBMCs.

The data were produced by immunoSEQ multiplex PCR, yet TCRdb's version contains in-frame clones alone and is incomplete. Here the sample spans more than 85,000 clones, more than 70% being singletons. Trimming pared 1 base from V and 0 bases from J, leaving 15 bases between. Germline V gives CDR1 MGHRA, CDR2 YSYEKL. The CDR3 extends over 17 amino acids. Material for sequencing was peripheral blood. This clonotype originated in a human donor in a cohort sampled during active COVID-19. The V call is TRBV4-1, the J call TRBJ1-2, with a weak D call TRBD1 (5 bases). The CDR3 region is CASSQVPDSSPNYGYTF. CDR3 coding DNA: TGCGCCAGCAGCCAAGTGCCCGACAGCAGCCCTAACTATGGCTACACCTTC.